Listed below are T cell receptor beta chains from one sample, sequenced in a study of control samples from healthy donors and cancer patients. Assay used: immunoSEQ multiplex PCR; TCRdb lists only in-frame clones, some missing. The sample yields roughly 92,000 clones, around 90% seen once. The sequencing input was blood. These receptors all stem from a woman aged 55-75 years in good health. CDR3s include the opening cysteine and the closing phenylalanine or tryptophan.

CDR3 protein,J gene,V gene
CASSSIQGAPLHF,TRBJ1-6,TRBV19
CASSEDGTWNTEAFF,TRBJ1-1,TRBV6-4
CASGLSILGGRNQPQHF,TRBJ1-5,TRBV12-5
CAWKKWGTGYEQYF,TRBJ2-7,TRBV30
CAWKGQGNTGELFF,TRBJ2-2,TRBV30
CASSPRTSGGSYEQYF,TRBJ2-7,TRBV11-3
CASSPLGGAKEAFF,TRBJ1-1,TRBV5-1
CASSLDPGSGNTIYF,TRBJ1-3,TRBV5-1
CASSLDWQGAGGYTF,TRBJ1-2,TRBV5-4
CASSPTIGPGSPQHF,TRBJ1-5,TRBV9
CASSPVESSYNEQFF,TRBJ2-1,TRBV28
CASSLWGQTTNYGYTF,TRBJ1-2,TRBV4-1
CASGLIGTDTQYF,TRBJ2-3,TRBV12-5
CASSPPGLPLHF,TRBJ1-6,TRBV28
CASRPRERETQYF,TRBJ2-5,TRBV27
CASSHGTAIYNSPLHF,TRBJ1-6,TRBV4-1
CASTPSGGLRYTDTQYF,TRBJ2-3,TRBV5-1
CASSAGWGTEAFF,TRBJ1-1,TRBV30
CASSRTWKVADYGYTF,TRBJ1-2,TRBV27
CASSLVRTGELFF,TRBJ2-2,TRBV11-3
CASSQWDTAKGEQYF,TRBJ2-7,TRBV3-1/TRBV3-2
CASSLGRFRQGKTGELFF,TRBJ2-2,TRBV11-2
CASSRIERDQETQYF,TRBJ2-5,TRBV4-2
CASSRTGVGYTF,TRBJ1-2,TRBV5-1
CASSHLRDRRRTEAFF,TRBJ1-1,TRBV14
CASSVGSWAGYGYTF,TRBJ1-2,TRBV9
CASRTGGSNQPQHF,TRBJ1-5,TRBV2
CASSQSRRDTQNSPLHF,TRBJ1-6,TRBV3-1/TRBV3-2
CASQVNTEAFF,TRBJ1-1,TRBV18
CASGRWVYNEQFF,TRBJ2-1,TRBV10-2
CASSVGTSGSYNEQFF,TRBJ2-1,TRBV9
CASSLAGTGPRGETQYF,TRBJ2-5,TRBV5-1
CASSQPDRAGSPLHF,TRBJ1-6,TRBV7-2
CASSSPRTNNVKNIQYF,TRBJ2-4,TRBV7-9
CASGRRLAGGLADTQYF,TRBJ2-3,TRBV12-5
CASSILDTQYF,TRBJ2-3,TRBV28
CASSLYGGQGDEQYF,TRBJ2-7,TRBV7-9
CASSVGQGSEQYF,TRBJ2-7,TRBV9
CASSPRGGYEQYF,TRBJ2-7,TRBV7-2
CASSLSKSGRVFGNQPQHF,TRBJ1-5,TRBV28
CASSLREADAPLF,TRBJ1-2,TRBV7-9
CASSLGSNTGELFF,TRBJ2-2,TRBV27